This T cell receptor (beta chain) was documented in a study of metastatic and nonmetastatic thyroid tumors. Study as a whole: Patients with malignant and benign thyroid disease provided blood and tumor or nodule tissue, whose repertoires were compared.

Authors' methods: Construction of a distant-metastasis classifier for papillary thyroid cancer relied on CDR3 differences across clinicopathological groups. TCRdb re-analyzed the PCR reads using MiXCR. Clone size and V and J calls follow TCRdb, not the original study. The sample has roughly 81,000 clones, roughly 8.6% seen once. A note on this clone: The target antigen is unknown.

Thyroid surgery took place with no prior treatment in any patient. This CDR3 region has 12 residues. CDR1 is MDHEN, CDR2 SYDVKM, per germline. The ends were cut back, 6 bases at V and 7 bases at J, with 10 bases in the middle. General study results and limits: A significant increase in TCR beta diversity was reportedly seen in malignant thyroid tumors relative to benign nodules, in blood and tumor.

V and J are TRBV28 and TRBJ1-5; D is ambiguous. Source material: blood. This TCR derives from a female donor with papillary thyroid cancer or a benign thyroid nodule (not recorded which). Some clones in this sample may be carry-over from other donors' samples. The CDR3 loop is CASRDLEQPQHF. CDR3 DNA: TGTGCCAGCAGAGACCTGGAACAGCCCCAGCATTTT.